This is a list of T cell receptor beta chains from one sample in a study of human CD4 T cells and Enterobacteriaceae. Assay: immunoSEQ multiplex PCR; the TCRdb copy retains only in-frame clones and omits some. This sample has 1,400 or so clones, with around half found just once. Sequenced: bacteria-reactive CD4+ T cells grown in culture. The receptors stem from a human donor in good health. Both conserved end residues are trimmed from each CDR3. A D gene is named only where the DNA matches it firmly.

J	D	V	CDR3
TRBJ1-2	-	TRBV20-1	SARTDRGYT
TRBJ2-3	-	TRBV28	ASSLKPSLHQY
TRBJ2-7	-	TRBV2	ASSEASASYYEQY
TRBJ2-7	TRBD1	TRBV6-6	ASSHTGGSYEQY
TRBJ2-1	TRBD2	TRBV9	ASSSPRTSGRDEQF
TRBJ1-4	-	TRBV7-9	ASSLAQEKLF
TRBJ1-1	-	TRBV13	ASSLDRKYTEAF
TRBJ2-1	-	TRBV27	ASSHGTDNEQF
TRBJ2-1	-	TRBV2	ASSEPGFSDEQF
TRBJ2-3	-	TRBV6-1	ASSEAERWTQY
TRBJ2-7	-	TRBV6-1	ASSDRQGGEQY
TRBJ2-7	-	TRBV5-1	ASSTMTSYEQY
TRBJ1-2	TRBD1	TRBV7-3	ASSPGQGEVVGYT
TRBJ1-1	-	TRBV6-6	ASRKPQLANTEAF
TRBJ2-2	-	TRBV6-6	AITPGADTGELF
TRBJ2-3	TRBD2	TRBV28	ASSFIHVAGSYTDTQY
TRBJ2-6	TRBD2	TRBV5-1	ASSLPLAGGPSGANVLT
TRBJ2-3	TRBD2	TRBV5-8	ASSLLAGVADTQY
TRBJ2-2	-	TRBV4-2	ASNPTGQNTGELF
TRBJ2-3	-	TRBV19	ASSIGGYGTDTQY
TRBJ2-1	-	TRBV5-1	ASSFLPGLRNEQF
TRBJ2-7	-	TRBV29-1	SASRDAGPYEQY
TRBJ2-1	TRBD2	TRBV7-3	ASSSPGGSNEQF
TRBJ2-7	-	TRBV11-2	ASSPPASAAYEQY
TRBJ2-1	TRBD2	TRBV7-2	ASTLAGEGYSEQF
TRBJ2-1	-	TRBV9	ASSVRDISYNEQF
TRBJ2-1	TRBD2	TRBV19	ASKTSGQDEQF
TRBJ1-2	-	TRBV7-1	ASSSGSSNYGYT
TRBJ1-2	-	TRBV13	ASSRGRPTDRYT
TRBJ2-1	-	TRBV5-1	ASSLARQGDGEQF
TRBJ2-1	-	TRBV10-3	AISENRDYNEQF
TRBJ2-3	-	TRBV21-1	ASSKRGSVGQAHTDTQY
TRBJ1-3	-	TRBV30	AWRTTQNTIY
TRBJ2-2	TRBD2	TRBV19	ASRLAGDTGELF
TRBJ2-6	-	TRBV5-4	ASSLTSSGANVLT
TRBJ2-5	-	TRBV5-6	ASSLPGEQETQY
TRBJ1-6	-	TRBV19	ASSTTEGGSPLH
TRBJ1-1	-	TRBV29-1	SVGSRRDTEAF
TRBJ1-4	-	TRBV27	ASSLQGTNEKLF
TRBJ2-1	-	TRBV9	ASSVVGSSYNEQF
TRBJ2-1	-	TRBV6-6	ASTLDGAREQF
TRBJ1-5	-	TRBV28	ASSTIQGNQPQH
TRBJ2-7	-	TRBV6-5	ASSYSGRGTYEQY
TRBJ1-1	-	TRBV7-2	ASSIQSMNTEAF
TRBJ2-3	TRBD2	TRBV28	ASFSSGRDTQY
TRBJ2-2	-	TRBV7-9	ASSLDRAAGETGELF
TRBJ2-1	TRBD1	TRBV5-8	ASSSGTGNNEQF
TRBJ2-1	TRBD2	TRBV7-9	ASSLGLAGASSYNEQF
TRBJ1-1	-	TRBV7-3	ASSLDRMNTEAF
TRBJ1-1	TRBD1	TRBV29-1	SVGDRNREAF
TRBJ2-2	TRBD2	TRBV12-5	ASGSRAGAGELF
TRBJ1-1	TRBD1	TRBV6-1	ASSLDRVTEAF
TRBJ1-1	TRBD1	TRBV6-4	ASKNTGGADEAF